Listed below are T cell receptor beta chains from one sample, sequenced in a study of T cells in Graves' hyperthyroidism and ophthalmopathy. MiXCR, applied by TCRdb to the multiplex PCR reads, yields one record per CDR3 protein. The sample has 300,000 or so distinct CDR3 sequences; 15% to 20% are singletons. The source material was blood. The receptors derive from a woman aged 45-65 years with Graves' hyperthyroidism. Both conserved end residues are part of each CDR3. A D gene is named only where the DNA matches it firmly. The size entry is marked missing in some rows and otherwise reads once, few, many or a size class.

TRBV2	TRBD1	11	many	TRBJ1-2	TGTGCCAGCGGGACAGGCTATGGCTACACCTTC	CASGTGYGYTF
TRBV2	-	15	many	TRBJ2-2	TGTGCCAGCACGGGAGAAACGGGGAACACCGGGGAGCTGTTTTTT	CASTGETGNTGELFF
TRBV5-1	-	12	many	TRBJ2-2	TGCGCCAGCAGCTTCGCCACCGGGGAGCTGTTTTTT	CASSFATGELFF
TRBV30	TRBD1	14	few	TRBJ2-3	TGTGCCTGGAACCGGGACAGTTTTTCAGATACGCAGTATTTT	CAWNRDSFSDTQYF
TRBV7-9	-	15	few	TRBJ2-5	TGTGCCAGCAGCTTAGGTCGGTACGCCCAAGAGACCCAGTACTTC	CASSLGRYAQETQYF
TRBV2	-	13	-	TRBJ1-1	TGTGCCAGCAGTGCAGGGTGGGACACTGAAGCTTTCTTT	CASSAGWDTEAFF
TRBV11-2	TRBD2	15	few	TRBJ2-1	TGTGCCAGCAGCTCCGTTCTAGCGGGATACAATGAGCAGTTCTTC	CASSSVLAGYNEQFF
TRBV7-9	-	14	-	TRBJ1-5	TGTGCCAGCAGCCCCGGGACACGCAATCAGCCCCAGCATTTT	CASSPGTRNQPQHF
TRBV28	-	16	many	TRBJ2-1	TGTGCCAGCAGTTCATTAGCGGCGAGCTCCTACAATGAGCAGTTCTTC	CASSSLAASSYNEQFF
TRBV9	-	11	few	TRBJ2-1	TGTGCCAGCAGCGTAGAGGCTGAGCAGTTCTTC	CASSVEAEQFF
TRBV5-1	TRBD2	16	-	TRBJ2-1	TGCGCCAGCAGCCCCGGACTAGCGGGAGGCTCGGATGAGCAGTTCTTC	CASSPGLAGGSDEQFF
TRBV2	-	13	many	TRBJ2-1	TGTGCCAGTAAAGCAACCTCCTACAATGAGCAGTTCTTC	CASKATSYNEQFF
TRBV4-1	-	18	few	TRBJ1-2	TGCGCCAGCAGCCAAGATCCCCGACGGATGGAAGCTAACTATGGCTACACCTTC	CASSQDPRRMEANYGYTF
TRBV6-1	-	10	-	TRBJ2-5	TGTGCCAGCAGGTGGGAGACCCAGTACTTC	CASRWETQYF
TRBV20-1	-	12	few	TRBJ1-1	TGCAGTGCCGGACAACGGGAAAAATTTGCTTTCTTT	CSAGQREKFAFF
TRBV4-1	TRBD1	15	-	TRBJ1-5	TGCGCCAGCAGCCAAGCCGGACAGGGGGATCAGCCCCAGCATTTT	CASSQAGQGDQPQHF
TRBV30	-	13	-	TRBJ1-4	TGTGCCTGGGGAAGCAGGGATGGTGAAAAACTGTTTTTT	CAWGSRDGEKLFF